Below are 20 T cell receptor beta chains sequenced from a single sample in a study of blood T cell repertoires in COVID-19. Some clones are missing from TCRdb's copy, which holds only in-frame ones; the method was immunoSEQ multiplex PCR. The table shows tens of thousands of clones, with roughly 89% occurring only once. Sequences were obtained from peripheral blood. These receptors all stem from a man of 80 years or more with acute or convalescent COVID-19.

The chain combines TRBV19 with TRBJ2-3; the D gene is possibly TRBD2 (6 bases). The CDR3 runs to 15 residues. Looked up from germline, CDR1 is LNHDA and CDR2 is SQIVND (reference sequence). V gave up 5 bases and J gave up 3 bases, with 15 bases separating them. In DNA, the CDR3 is TGTGCCAGTAGTCCGTTTGGGGGGATAACAGATACGCAGTATTTT. The encoded protein is CASSPFGGITDTQYF.

The chain couples TRBV12-3 or TRBV12-4 to TRBJ1-5, with D hard to call. V was pared by 5 bases and J by 9 bases, with 14 bases between. The CDR3 has 13 amino acids. CDR3: CASSLLLPVPQHF. The CDR3 region has the DNA TGTGCCAGCAGTCTTCTATTACCTGTGCCCCAGCATTTT.

J is TRBJ2-1 and V is TRBV6-1, with 8 bases identical to TRBD2. V trimming: 4 bases; J trimming: 6 bases; junction bases outside the gene matches: 11. The germline V gene has CDR1 MNHNS and CDR2 SASEGT. The length of the CDR3 is 16 residues. Here the CDR3 DNA reads TGTGCCAGCAGTGCCCCCGGGACTAGGAAAGCCAATGAGCAGTTCTTC. This codes for CASSAPGTRKANEQFF.

The rearrangement links TRBV4-1 to TRBJ1-1; D call uncertain. V was pared by 4 bases and J by 1 base, with 10 bases between. There are 14 residues in the CDR3. Germline V gene sequence: CDR1 MGHRA, CDR2 YSYEKL. This chain's CDR3 is CASSPRLSNTEAFF. DNA for the CDR3: TGCGCCAGCAGCCCCAGGCTCTCGAACACTGAAGCTTTCTTT.

This clone was seen once. The chain employs TRBV10-2 and TRBJ1-1, with a tentative D call TRBD1 (5 bases). This CDR3 region has 16 residues. The V and J ends lost 6 bases and 3 bases respectively, with 20 bases between them. Germline V lookup: CDR1 WSHSY, CDR2 SAAADI. The CDR3 here is CASRSTRGGVDTEAFF. CDR3 DNA: TGCGCCAGCAGGTCGACGAGGGGCGGGGTGGACACTGAAGCTTTCTTT.

This clone turned up a few times. The rearrangement uses TRBV6-1 and TRBJ2-7, with D perhaps TRBD1 (6 bases). The CDR3 loop spans 14 amino acids. Germline V gene data show CDR1 as MNHNS and CDR2 as SASEGT. V lost 2 bases to trimming and J lost 5 bases, with 13 bases between them. This chain's CDR3 is CASSESGGQNEQYF. In DNA form, the CDR3 reads TGTGCCAGCAGTGAAAGTGGGGGCCAAAACGAGCAGTACTTC.

This clone was detected only once. The rearrangement joins TRBV5-5 to TRBJ2-7; D is undetermined. Germline V lookup: CDR1 SGHKS, CDR2 YYEKEE (reference sequence). V was pared by 0 bases and J by 8 bases, with 6 bases between. The CDR3 is made up of 11 amino acids. Here the CDR3 DNA reads TGTGCCAGCAGCTTGGCTATAAAGCAGTACTTC. Its translation is CASSLAIKQYF. The full variable domain, in which reference TRBV5-5 and TRBJ2-7 provide the parts outside the CDR3, is DAGVTQSPTHLIKTRGQQVTLRCSPISGHKSVSWYQQVLGQGPQFIFQYYEKEERGRGNFPDRFSARQFPNYSSELNVNALLLGDSALYLCASSLAIKQYFGPGTRLTVT.

The V call is TRBV10-3, the J call TRBJ1-1; 8 bases line up with TRBD1. The trim removed 6 bases at V and 2 bases at J, leaving 2 bases unmatched. The germline CDR1 and CDR2 sequences are ENHRY and SYGVKD. CDR3 length: 13 amino acids. CDR3 DNA: TGTGCCATCAGGGGACAGGTTAACACTGAAGCTTTCTTT. It yields the protein CAIRGQVNTEAFF.

The V gene is TRBV4-3, the J gene TRBJ2-5; a possible D gene is TRBD2 (7 bases). Trimming removed 3 bases from V and 5 bases from J, with 16 bases in between. Germline V gene data show CDR1 as LGHNA and CDR2 as YSLEER. This CDR3 spans 15 amino acids. This chain's CDR3 is CASSQAPGGHETQYF. DNA for the CDR3: TGCGCCAGCAGCCAGGCTCCGGGGGGCCATGAGACCCAGTACTTC.

This chain connects TRBV27 to TRBJ1-1, with a weak D call TRBD1 (6 bases). Trimming cost V 6 bases and J 1 base, with 18 bases left between them. The CDR3 has 16 amino acids. Germline CDR1 reads MNHEY; CDR2 reads SMNVEV (reference sequence). The CDR3 DNA is TGTGCCAGCAGCCCCGGTGGGGGCAGGAGGAACACTGAAGCTTTCTTT. It yields the protein CASSPGGGRRNTEAFF.

The chain is built from TRBV5-6 and TRBJ1-6; a possible D gene is TRBD1 (5 bases). V gave up 3 bases and J gave up 0 bases, with 10 bases separating them. Germline values: CDR1 SGHDT, CDR2 YYEEEE. This CDR3 has 16 amino acids. DNA of the CDR3: TGTGCCAGCAGCTGGGGACTCAGCTCCTATAATTCACCCCTCCACTTT. This translates into CASSWGLSSYNSPLHF.

This clone is medium-sized in the sample. This rearrangement joins TRBV27 to TRBJ2-1; 7 bases fit TRBD2. There are 16 residues in the CDR3. Trimming cost V 3 bases and J 0 bases; bases outside gene matches: 5. In germline, CDR1 is MNHEY, CDR2 SMNVEV (reference sequence). The CDR3: CASSFLAGVSYNEQFF. Here the CDR3 DNA reads TGTGCCAGCAGTTTTCTGGCGGGGGTCTCCTACAATGAGCAGTTCTTC.

V is TRBV5-6 and J is TRBJ2-7; D uncertain. The V gene lost 0 bases and the J gene lost 3 bases, with 19 bases spanning the gap. The length of the CDR3 is 17 residues. Germline V lookup: CDR1 SGHDT, CDR2 YYEEEE. This chain's CDR3 is CASSLAIRVNLGYEQYF. The CDR3, as DNA: TGTGCCAGCAGCTTGGCGATTCGGGTAAACTTAGGCTACGAGCAGTACTTC. Together with reference TRBV5-6 and TRBJ2-7, the CDR3 gives the full variable domain: DAGVTQSPTHLIKTRGQQVTLRCSPKSGHDTVSWYQQALGQGPQFIFQYYEEEERQRGNFPDRFSGHQFPNYSSELNVNALLLGDSALYLCASSLAIRVNLGYEQYFGPGTRLTVT.

This rearrangement joins TRBV27 to TRBJ2-1, with D possibly matching TRBD2 (6 bases). The V gene lost 4 bases and the J gene lost 5 bases, with 24 bases spanning the gap. CDR3 size: 18 residues. The germline V gene encodes CDR1 MNHEY and CDR2 SMNVEV (reference sequence). The CDR3 coding sequence is TGTGCCAGCAGTTACACGGGACTCCCATCATGGATCGACAATGAGCAGTTCTTC. Protein product: CASSYTGLPSWIDNEQFF.

The chain combines TRBV6-2 or TRBV6-3 with TRBJ2-3, with D maybe TRBD1 (5 bases). This CDR3 spans 13 amino acids. Trimming took off 2 bases at V and 5 bases at J, with 8 bases between the two ends. Germline values: CDR1 MNHEY, CDR2 SVGEGT. Here the CDR3 DNA reads TGTGCCAGCAGTTACCTAAGGGGAGATACGCAGTATTTT. It translates to CASSYLRGDTQYF.

V usage is TRBV15 and J usage is TRBJ2-4; perhaps TRBD1 as D (5 bases). The CDR3 spans 15 residues. The V gene lost 0 bases and the J gene lost 4 bases, with 10 bases spanning the gap. Germline V gene data show CDR1 as LNHNV and CDR2 as YYDKDF (reference sequence). The CDR3 nucleotides are TGTGCCACCAGCAGAGATCAGGGTTATAAAAACATTCAGTACTTC. This sequence encodes CATSRDQGYKNIQYF. Supplemented by reference TRBV15 and TRBJ2-4, the full variable domain reads DAMVIQNPRYQVTQFGKPVTLSCSQTLNHNVMYWYQQKSSQAPKLLFHYYDKDFNNEADTPDNFQSRRPNTSFCFLDIRSPGLGDTAMYLCATSRDQGYKNIQYFGAGTRLSVL.

This sequence joins TRBV5-8 and TRBJ2-5, with D uncertain. The CDR3 totals 14 residues. V lost 2 bases to trimming and J lost 5 bases, with 13 bases between them. Germline V CDR1 and CDR2: SGHTS, YDEGEE. Written as DNA, the CDR3 is TGTGCCAGCAGCTTTCAGCGAATTTTGGAGACCCAGTACTTC. It specifies CASSFQRILETQYF. Looking up the rest from reference TRBV5-8 and TRBJ2-5 gives the full variable domain: EAGVTQSPTHLIKTRGQQATLRCSPISGHTSVYWYQQALGLGLQFLLWYDEGEERNRGNFPPRFSGRQFPNYSSELNVNALELEDSALYLCASSFQRILETQYFGPGTRLLVL.

The chain carries TRBV7-3 and TRBJ1-1, with D unresolved. The CDR3 covers 13 residues. Germline CDR1 SGHTA, CDR2 FQGTGA. Trimming took 9 bases from V and 2 from J, leaving 13 bases between them. The CDR3 loop reads CASKLSPNTEAFF. The CDR3 DNA is TGTGCCAGTAAACTTAGTCCCAACACTGAAGCTTTCTTT.

In this sample, this clone turned up a few times. This chain connects TRBV5-1 to TRBJ1-2, with D possibly matching TRBD1 (5 bases). Trimming cost V 4 bases and J 8 bases, with 12 bases left between them. CDR1 is SGHRS and CDR2 is YFSETQ in the germline V gene. CDR3 size: 12 residues. CDR3 DNA: TGCGCCAGCAGCACCACAGGTGTGGGCTACACCTTC. This encodes CASSTTGVGYTF.

V and J are TRBV3-1 (or the pseudogene TRBV3-2) and TRBJ2-1; 7 nucleotides match TRBD2. Germline values: CDR1 LGHDT, CDR2 YNNKEL (reference sequence). The length of the CDR3 is 15 residues. The junction had 7 bases not matched to a gene; V was cut back by 4 bases and J by 4 bases. CDR3 residues: CASSRPGGLYNEQFF. The CDR3 DNA reads TGTGCCAGCAGCCGACCGGGAGGATTATACAATGAGCAGTTCTTC.